This record concerns one T cell receptor (beta chain) sequence. The source of the sample is a study of blood T cell repertoires in COVID-19. About the study: Sites across the United States, Italy and Spain contributed samples from acute and convalescent COVID-19.

Here immunoSEQ multiplex PCR was the method, and the copy in TCRdb shows in-frame clones only, minus some. The data contain some 530,000 clones, approximately 85% of them seen just once; the ten biggest clones take up approximately 3.4%. V was pared by 1 base and J by 5 bases, with 3 bases of the junction left unmatched. Per the germline V gene, CDR1 is PRHDT and CDR2 is FYEKMQ (reference sequence). This CDR3 has 14 residues. The chain uses TRBV13 and TRBJ2-5; TRBD2 aligns across 8 bases. The sequence was collected from a human donor in a cohort sampled during active COVID-19. Sequenced sample: peripheral blood. The CDR3 protein is CASSLAASGETQYF. For the CDR3, the DNA is TGTGCCAGCAGCTTAGCGGCTAGCGGGGAGACCCAGTACTTC.